These 21 T cell receptor beta chains originate from one sample sequenced in a study of T cells in Graves' hyperthyroidism and ophthalmopathy. Amplification yielded TCR beta CDR3 regions, with RNA transcripts as the source. The HTBI set primed first-round TCR CDR3 RT-PCR. TCRdb re-analysed the multiplex PCR reads in MiXCR, keeping a single row per CDR3 protein. The table has roughly 400,000 distinct CDR3 sequences, about 14% seen once. Material: blood. These receptors came from a man aged 45-60 years with Graves' ophthalmopathy.

The chain uses TRBV5-1 and TRBJ1-1; the D gene is possibly TRBD1 (5 bases). Germline values: CDR1 SGHRS, CDR2 YFSETQ. V dropped 1 base and J dropped 4 bases, with 11 bases sitting between them. This CDR3 spans 14 amino acids. The CDR3 protein is CASSLQGGVTEAFF. CDR3 in DNA: TGCGCCAGCAGCTTGCAGGGTGGGGTCACTGAAGCTTTCTTT.

This clonotype was seen a handful of times. The rearrangement links TRBV6-1 to TRBJ2-3; TRBD2 agrees at 14 bases. With V trimmed by 11 bases and J by 2 bases, 9 bases remained unmatched. Germline V lookup: CDR1 MNHNS, CDR2 SASEGT. The CDR3 is 16 residues long. The CDR3 sequence: CAGGGGLAGDTDTQYF. DNA of the CDR3: TGTGCCGGCGGGGGGGGACTAGCGGGAGACACAGATACGCAGTATTTT.

This clonotype was picked up many times. This chain joins TRBV2 and TRBJ2-6; D may be TRBD1 (5 bases). The CDR3 covers 18 residues. Trimming cost V 2 bases and J 1 base, with 15 bases left between them. The germline V gene has CDR1 SNHLY and CDR2 FYNNEI. DNA for the CDR3: TGTGCCAGCAGTGAATTTCCGGCAGGGATGTCTGGGGCCAACGTCCTGACTTTC. Translating gives CASSEFPAGMSGANVLTF.

This clonotype was seen many times. The chain joins TRBV6-1 to TRBJ1-1; D is ambiguous. The germline CDR1 and CDR2 sequences are MNHNS and SASEGT. The CDR3 is made up of 12 amino acids. V was clipped by 7 bases and J by 0 bases, with 6 bases between them. CDR3 nucleotide sequence: TGTGCCAGCAAGATTATGAACACTGAAGCTTTCTTT. This translates into CASKIMNTEAFF.

The table lists this clonotype with many counts. This chain links TRBV28 with TRBJ2-3, with TRBD1 matching 7 bases. Germline values: CDR1 MDHEN, CDR2 SYDVKM. The CDR3 consists of 15 residues. The J segment lost 3 bases and the V segment lost 3 bases, leaving 6 bases of the junction unmatched. CDR3 bases: TGTGCCAGCAGTTTGACAGGGTCAAGGACAGATACGCAGTATTTT. Amino acids: CASSLTGSRTDTQYF.

This clonotype was detected only a few times. The CDR3: CSASLAGGFSQETQYF. DNA for the CDR3: TGCAGTGCTAGCTTGGCGGGAGGTTTTTCACAAGAGACCCAGTACTTC. The chain carries TRBV20-1 and TRBJ2-5, with TRBD2 identical over 8 bases. Germline V gene data show CDR1 as DFQATT and CDR2 as SNEGSKA (reference sequence). The J segment lost 2 bases and the V segment lost 3 bases, leaving 11 bases of the junction unmatched. CDR3 length: 16 residues.

There are many counts of this clonotype. V gene TRBV3-1 combines with J gene TRBJ2-3; D is unresolved. Germline CDR1 reads LGHDT; CDR2 reads YNNKEL (reference sequence). This CDR3 has 17 residues. Trimming left V 0 bases short and J 0 bases short, with 13 bases between. For the CDR3, the DNA is TGTGCCAGCAGCCAAGATCTAAGCGTTACTAGCACAGATACGCAGTATTTT. It encodes CASSQDLSVTSTDTQYF.

This clonotype has at least ten counts. The gene calls are TRBV7-3 and TRBJ2-1; perhaps TRBD2 as D (6 bases). Trimming shortened V by 1 base and J by 9 bases, and 19 bases separated the two germline ends. This CDR3 comprises 16 residues. Germline values: CDR1 SGHTA, CDR2 FQGTGA. CDR3 in amino acids: CASSLSWPGAGSEQFF. The CDR3 nucleotides read TGTGCCAGCAGCTTAAGTTGGCCGGGAGCAGGTAGTGAGCAGTTCTTC.

This chain uses TRBV28 with TRBJ2-1; a possible D gene is TRBD1 (6 bases). Per germline, CDR1 MDHEN and CDR2 SYDVKM. With 8 bases removed from V and 10 bases from J, the gap between germline ends came to 24 bases. The CDR3 covers 15 residues. CDR3 DNA sequence: TGTGCCAGCTCCGGGGTGGGACAAAGCCTAGGGGAGCAGTTCTTC. Protein product: CASSGVGQSLGEQFF. Based on the CDR3 plus reference TRBV28 and TRBJ2-1, the full variable domain is DVKVTQSSRYLVKRTGEKVFLECVQDMDHENMFWYRQDPGLGLRLIYFSYDVKMKEKGDIPEGYSVSREKKERFSLILESASTNQTSMYLCASSGVGQSLGEQFFGPGTRLTVL.

A few counts support this clonotype. The chain recombines TRBV6-1 with TRBJ1-1, with D uncertain. The CDR3 runs 14 residues. The germline V gene has CDR1 MNHNS and CDR2 SASEGT. V lost 4 bases to trimming and J lost 7 bases, with 16 bases between them. The CDR3 DNA reads as TGTGCCAGCAGTGGAGGACGGGAGTGGGATGAAGCTTTCTTT. Translating it yields CASSGGREWDEAFF.

This clonotype was counted a few times. The CDR3 sequence: CASSLLSRGGAQPQHF. The DNA of the CDR3 is TGTGCCAGCAGTTTATTGTCTCGGGGGGGGGCTCAGCCCCAGCATTTT. V usage is TRBV28 and J usage is TRBJ1-5; weak D call: TRBD1 (6 bases). Germline V gene sequence: CDR1 MDHEN, CDR2 SYDVKM. V lost 1 base to trimming and J lost 6 bases, with 16 bases between them. The CDR3 has 16 residues.

This clonotype has only a few counts. The chain recombines TRBV20-1 with TRBJ1-1; D may be TRBD1 (5 bases). With 0 bases removed from V and 1 base from J, the gap between germline ends came to 12 bases. The CDR3 consists of 15 residues. Germline V CDR1 and CDR2: DFQATT, SNEGSKA (reference sequence). The CDR3: CSARDGLGRNTEAFF. In nucleotides, the CDR3 is TGCAGTGCTAGAGATGGGTTGGGGCGGAACACTGAAGCTTTCTTT.

This clonotype was counted many times. The chain links TRBV7-3 to TRBJ2-1; a weak D match, TRBD2 (5 bases). This CDR3 contains 11 residues. In germline, CDR1 is SGHTA, CDR2 FQGTGA. The ends were cut back, 2 bases at V and 9 bases at J, with 5 bases in the middle. The CDR3 bases are TGTGCCAGCAGCTTAGGGAGTGAGCAGTTCTTC. Its protein product is CASSLGSEQFF.

The chain joins TRBV29-1 to TRBJ2-3, with no clear D. The CDR3 is made up of 12 amino acids. Germline V gene sequence: CDR1 SQVTM, CDR2 ANQGSEA. The ends were cut back, 7 bases at V and 3 bases at J, with 11 bases in the middle. CDR3 sequence reads: CSGLAMTDTQYF. The CDR3 DNA follows: TGCAGCGGGTTAGCCATGACAGATACGCAGTATTTT.

V is TRBV19 and J is TRBJ2-2, with TRBD1 matching 8 bases. Near its end, the DNA agrees better with TRBJ1-1, so the J call may be wrong. This CDR3 contains 16 residues. Germline assignment: CDR1 LNHDA and CDR2 SQIVND (reference sequence). In DNA, the CDR3 is TGTGCCAGCATCGCCGCCCCGGGACAGGTCCTAATCGGAGCTTTCTTT. As protein: CASIAAPGQVLIGAFF.

This clonotype has at least ten counts. The rearrangement links TRBV30 to TRBJ1-2; D gene uncertain. V was clipped by 0 bases and J by 4 bases, with 6 bases between them. The CDR3 contains 12 residues. CDR1 is GTSNPN, CDR2 SVGIG, per germline (reference sequence). The CDR3 sequence: CAWSVDSYGYTF. In DNA, the CDR3 is TGTGCCTGGAGTGTAGATTCCTATGGCTACACCTTC.

This clonotype was observed many times. The genes are TRBV7-9 and TRBJ1-2; D gene uncertain. The V gene lost 8 bases and the J gene lost 2 bases, with 15 bases spanning the gap. Germline CDR1 reads SEHNR; CDR2 reads FQNEAQ (reference sequence). The CDR3 has 14 amino acids. The CDR3 is CASSTPGGNYGYTF. CDR3 nucleotide sequence: TGTGCCAGCTCCACGCCGGGAGGCAACTATGGCTACACCTTC.

The sample holds a few counts of this clonotype. The CDR3 protein is CASSERDRAYNEQFF. CDR3 nucleotide sequence: TGTGCCAGCAGTGAACGGGACAGGGCGTACAATGAGCAGTTCTTC. The chain uses TRBV6-4 and TRBJ2-1; 9 bases line up with TRBD1. The CDR3 is made up of 15 amino acids. V was clipped by 3 bases and J by 4 bases; unmatched bases: 4. Germline CDR1 is MRHNA and CDR2 is SNTAGT.

This clonotype has a count of ten or more. The chain carries TRBV7-9 and TRBJ2-7; 7 bases are shared with TRBD2. This CDR3 is built from 16 residues. Germline trimming cut 1 base from V and 5 bases from J; bases unmatched to any gene: 11. CDR1 is SEHNR and CDR2 is FQNEAQ in the germline V gene (reference sequence). This chain's CDR3 is CASSLGRGSSYHEQYF. The CDR3 nucleotides read TGTGCCAGCAGCTTAGGGCGCGGGAGCTCTTACCACGAGCAGTACTTC.

In its sample, this clonotype was seen many times. The gene calls are TRBV4-1 and TRBJ2-7, with 9 bases lining up with TRBD2. This CDR3 comprises 16 residues. The germline V gene has CDR1 MGHRA and CDR2 YSYEKL. V shed 1 base and J 4 bases; nucleotides not matched to a gene: 8. CDR3: CASSQAGGRAGYEQYF. CDR3 nucleotide sequence: TGCGCCAGCAGCCAAGCTGGCGGGAGGGCCGGATACGAGCAGTACTTC.

This clonotype has ten or more counts. This chain connects TRBV10-2 to TRBJ2-7; 10 positions agree with TRBD2. Trimming at V came to 6 bases and at J to 2 bases, leaving 7 bases not matched to a gene. Per germline, CDR1 WSHSY and CDR2 SAAADI. The CDR3 contains 15 residues. The CDR3 DNA reads TGCGCCAGCAGGGTTACTAGCGGGATACCCTACGAGCAGTACTTC. This encodes CASRVTSGIPYEQYF.